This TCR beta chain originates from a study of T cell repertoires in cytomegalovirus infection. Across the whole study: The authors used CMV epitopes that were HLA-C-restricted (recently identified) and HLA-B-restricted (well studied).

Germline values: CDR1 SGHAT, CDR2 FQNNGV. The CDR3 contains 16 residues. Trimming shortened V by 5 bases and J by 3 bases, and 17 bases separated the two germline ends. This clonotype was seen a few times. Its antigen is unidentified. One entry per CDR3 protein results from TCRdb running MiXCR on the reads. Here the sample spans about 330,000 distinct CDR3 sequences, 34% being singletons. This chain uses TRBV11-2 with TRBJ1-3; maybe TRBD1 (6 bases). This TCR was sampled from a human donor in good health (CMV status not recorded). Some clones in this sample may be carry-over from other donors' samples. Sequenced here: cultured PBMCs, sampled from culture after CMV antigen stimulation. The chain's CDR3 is CASSLVHRVHGNTIYF. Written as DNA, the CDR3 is TGTGCCAGCAGCCTGGTCCACAGGGTTCATGGAAACACCATATATTTT.